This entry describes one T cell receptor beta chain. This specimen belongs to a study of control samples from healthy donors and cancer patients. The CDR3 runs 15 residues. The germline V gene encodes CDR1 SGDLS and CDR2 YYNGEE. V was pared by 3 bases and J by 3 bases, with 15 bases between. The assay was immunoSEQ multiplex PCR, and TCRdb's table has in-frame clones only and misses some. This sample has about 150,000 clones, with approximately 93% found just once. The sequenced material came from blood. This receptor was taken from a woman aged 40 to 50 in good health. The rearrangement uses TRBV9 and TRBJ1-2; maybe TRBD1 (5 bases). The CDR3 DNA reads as TGTGCCAGCAGCGAGGGAGGGAAAGGGGACTATGGCTACACCTTC. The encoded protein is CASSEGGKGDYGYTF.